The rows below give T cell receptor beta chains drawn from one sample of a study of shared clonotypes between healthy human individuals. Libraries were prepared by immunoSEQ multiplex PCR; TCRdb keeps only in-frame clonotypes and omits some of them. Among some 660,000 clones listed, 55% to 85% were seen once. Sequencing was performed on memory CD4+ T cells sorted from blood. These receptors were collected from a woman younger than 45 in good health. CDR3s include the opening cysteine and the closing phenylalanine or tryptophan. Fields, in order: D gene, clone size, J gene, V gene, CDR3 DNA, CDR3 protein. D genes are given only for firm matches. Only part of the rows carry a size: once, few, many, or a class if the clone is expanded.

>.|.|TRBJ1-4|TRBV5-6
TGTGCCAGCAGCCCCGGGGTGGCGAGGGAAAAACTGTTTTTT
CASSPGVAREKLFF
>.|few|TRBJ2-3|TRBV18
TGTGCCAGCTCACTTGGACACGGCACAGATACGCAGTATTTT
CASSLGHGTDTQYF
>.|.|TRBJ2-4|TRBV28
TGTGCCAGCAGTTTAGCCAAGCGACTGGTAGGCAAAAACATTCAGTACTTC
CASSLAKRLVGKNIQYF
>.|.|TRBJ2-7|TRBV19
TGTGCCAGTAGTTACCGGTACGAGCAGTACTTC
CASSYRYEQYF
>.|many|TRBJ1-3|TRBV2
TGTGCCAGCAGTGGAAGCACAGGGAGTGGAAACACCATATATTTT
CASSGSTGSGNTIYF
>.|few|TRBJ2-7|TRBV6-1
TGTGCCAGCCGTGACAGGCGAAGCTCCTACGAGCAGTACTTC
CASRDRRSSYEQYF
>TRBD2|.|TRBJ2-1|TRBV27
TGTGCCAGCAGTTTAGGGCGGGAGAGTGGGATTGAGCAGTTCTTC
CASSLGRESGIEQFF
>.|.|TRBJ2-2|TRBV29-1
TGCAGCGTTGACGACAGCGGGACAGCGAACACCGGGGAGCTGTTTTTT
CSVDDSGTANTGELFF
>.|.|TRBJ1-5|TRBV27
TGTGCCAGTAGTACAACCTGGGGGCGCCCCCAGCATTTT
CASSTTWGRPQHF
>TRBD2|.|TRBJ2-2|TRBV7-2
TGTGCCAGCAGACCCGGACTAGCGGGAGCGGCGGGCGGGGAGCTGTTTTTT
CASRPGLAGAAGGELFF
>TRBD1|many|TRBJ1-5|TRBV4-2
TGTGCCAGCAGCCTAAGGGACAGGGATCAGCCCCAGCATTTT
CASSLRDRDQPQHF
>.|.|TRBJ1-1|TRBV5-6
TGTGCCAGCAGCGGGACACCTTGGGGGAACACTGAAGCTTTCTTT
CASSGTPWGNTEAFF
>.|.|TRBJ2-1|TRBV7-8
TGTGCCAGCAGCTTCGGTCCGGGACTCCCACCTGAGCAGTTCTTC
CASSFGPGLPPEQFF
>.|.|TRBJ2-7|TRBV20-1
TGCAGTGCTAGGAGAACCTACGAGCAGTACTTC
CSARRTYEQYF
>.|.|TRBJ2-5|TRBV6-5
TGTGCCAGCAGTTACTCCCTAGCGATCCAAGAGACCCAGTACTTC
CASSYSLAIQETQYF
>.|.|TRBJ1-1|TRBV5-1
TGCGCCAGCGAGAACGGAAAGAGCACTGAAGCTTTCTTT
CASENGKSTEAFF
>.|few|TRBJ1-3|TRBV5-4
TGTGCCAGCAGCTCTGGACCGGGCCCGGGATTTGGAAACACCATATATTTT
CASSSGPGPGFGNTIYF
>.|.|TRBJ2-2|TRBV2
TGTGCCAGCAGTGATTGGCTAGCGCGAACCGGGGAGCTGTTTTTT
CASSDWLARTGELFF
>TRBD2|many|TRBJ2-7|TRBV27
TGTGCCAGCAGTCATGGGACTAGCGGGTTGCTCGGGCTTTACGAGCAGTACTTC
CASSHGTSGLLGLYEQYF
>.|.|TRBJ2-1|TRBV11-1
TGTGCCAGCAGCTTATCATTGCGCCATGAGCAGTTCTTC
CASSLSLRHEQFF
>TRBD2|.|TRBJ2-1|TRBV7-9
TGTGCCAGCAGCTTAGGACTAGCAGCCTTGGATGAGCAGTTCTTC
CASSLGLAALDEQFF
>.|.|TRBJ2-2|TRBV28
TGTGCCAGCAGTTTAACCCGGGGGTGGACCGGGGAGCTGTTTTTT
CASSLTRGWTGELFF
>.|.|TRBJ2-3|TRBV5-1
TGCGCCAGCAGCAGGGGTGGGGGCACAGATACGCAGTATTTT
CASSRGGGTDTQYF
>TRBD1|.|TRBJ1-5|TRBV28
TGTGCCCAAGGGACAGGGGGCGCCGGCAGCCGCCAGCCCCAGCATTTT
CAQGTGGAGSRQPQHF
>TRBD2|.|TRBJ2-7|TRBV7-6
TGTGCCAGCAGCTTAGCCGGCGCGGGAGTAGGAGAGCAGTACTTC
CASSLAGAGVGEQYF
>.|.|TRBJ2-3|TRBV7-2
TGTGCCAGCAGCGGACGGGTTACAGATACGCAGTATTTT
CASSGRVTDTQYF
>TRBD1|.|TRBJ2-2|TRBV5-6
TGTGCCAGCAGCTTCGGACAGGGCACCGGGGAGCTGTTTTTT
CASSFGQGTGELFF
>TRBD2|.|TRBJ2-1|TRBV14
TGTGCCAGCAGCCAAGATGATCTAGCGGGAGGGAATGAGCAGTTCTTC
CASSQDDLAGGNEQFF
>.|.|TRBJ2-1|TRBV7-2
TGTGCCAGCAGCTTAGCGGGGGATCGCTATGAGCAGTTCTTC
CASSLAGDRYEQFF
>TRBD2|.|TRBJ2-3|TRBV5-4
TGTGCCAGCAGCTTGAGGCGGGAGGTGATGACAGATACGCAGTATTTT
CASSLRREVMTDTQYF
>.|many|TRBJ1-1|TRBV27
TGTGCCAGCAGTTTATCTCGGGCTAGGAACACTGAAGCTTTCTTT
CASSLSRARNTEAFF
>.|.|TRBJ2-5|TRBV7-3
TGTGCCAGCAGCTTAAACACAAGGGGATCCGGGACCCAGTACTTC
CASSLNTRGSGTQYF
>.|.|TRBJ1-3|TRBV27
TGTGCCAGCAGTTTAAAGCCTGGAGAGCTCTCTGGAAACACCATATATTTT
CASSLKPGELSGNTIYF
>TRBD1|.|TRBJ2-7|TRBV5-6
TGTGCCAGCAGCCTGGGACAGGGGCGTTACGAGCAGTACTTC
CASSLGQGRYEQYF
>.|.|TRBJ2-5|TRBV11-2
TGTGCCAGCAGCCGACGCCGGGGGACTCCCCCGGAGACCCAGTACTTC
CASSRRRGTPPETQYF
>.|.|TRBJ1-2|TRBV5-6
TGTGCCAGCAGCAGACTGGACAGTTCCTATGGCTACACCTTC
CASSRLDSSYGYTF
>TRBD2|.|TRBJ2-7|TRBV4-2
TGTGCCAGCAGCCTAGGACTAGCTGTTGACGAGCAGTACTTC
CASSLGLAVDEQYF
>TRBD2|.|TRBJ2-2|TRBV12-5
TGTGCTAGTGGTTTGGCTCGCGGGAGCGGGGGTAACACCGGGGAGCTGTTTTTT
CASGLARGSGGNTGELFF
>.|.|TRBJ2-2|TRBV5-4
TGTGCCAGCAGCGTAAGGGCCGGGGAGCTGTTTTTT
CASSVRAGELFF
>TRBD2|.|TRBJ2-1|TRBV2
TGTGCCAGCAGTGATCTGGGACTAGCGGCATGGCTGTTCTTC
CASSDLGLAAWLFF
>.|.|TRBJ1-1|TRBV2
TGTGCCAGCAGTGAAAGGGCTGAGAACACTGAAGCTTTCTTT
CASSERAENTEAFF
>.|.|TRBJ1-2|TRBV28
TGTGCCAGCAGTTTATGGATAGACGAAGGTCCTAAACCCTTC
CASSLWIDEGPKPF
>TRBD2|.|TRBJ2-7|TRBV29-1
TGCAGCGTTGGGGGGTTGGGCGGGAGGACCCTTTCAACCAACTACGAGCAGTACTTC
CSVGGLGGRTLSTNYEQYF
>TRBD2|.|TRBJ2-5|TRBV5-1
TGCGCCAGCAGTGATATCGGGACTAGCGGGCGAGAGACCCAGTACTTC
CASSDIGTSGRETQYF
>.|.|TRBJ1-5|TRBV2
TGTGCGAGCAGCGTCTCCAAGCAGCCCCAGCATTTT
CASSVSKQPQHF
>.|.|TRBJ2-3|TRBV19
TGTGCCAGTAGTCCGCAACAACAGTCAGATACGCAGTATTTT
CASSPQQQSDTQYF
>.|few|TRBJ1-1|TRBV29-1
TGCAGCGTCTACAAAAACACTGAAGCTTTCTTT
CSVYKNTEAFF
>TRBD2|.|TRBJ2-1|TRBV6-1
TGTGCCAGCAGTGCCGCGAAGGGACTAGCTTCGAATGAGCAGTTCTTC
CASSAAKGLASNEQFF
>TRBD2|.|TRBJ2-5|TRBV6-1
TGTGCCAGCGAAATAGCGGGAGGGGGTGAGACCCAGTACTTC
CASEIAGGGETQYF
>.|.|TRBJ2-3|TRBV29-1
TGCAGCGTTGAATGGGCTAGCACAGATACGCAGTATTTT
CSVEWASTDTQYF
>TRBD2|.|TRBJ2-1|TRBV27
TGTGCCAGCAGTTTAGCGGGAGGGCCGTACAATGAGCAGTTCTTC
CASSLAGGPYNEQFF
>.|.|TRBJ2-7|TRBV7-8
TGTGCCAGCACACGACTGGCGCCAAGCTCCTACGAGCAGTACTTC
CASTRLAPSSYEQYF
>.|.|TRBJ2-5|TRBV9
TGTGCCAGCAGCGCAGCACAAGAGACCCAGTACTTC
CASSAAQETQYF
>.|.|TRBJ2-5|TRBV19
TGTGCCAGTAATCACAGGGGGGGAGAGACCCAGTACTTC
CASNHRGGETQYF
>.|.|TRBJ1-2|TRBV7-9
TGTGCCAGCAGCTTAGGGAATACAGGGTATGGCTACACCTTC
CASSLGNTGYGYTF
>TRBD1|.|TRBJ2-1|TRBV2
TGTGCCACTCTGGTCGGGACAGGGGTAAATGAGCAGTTCTTC
CATLVGTGVNEQFF
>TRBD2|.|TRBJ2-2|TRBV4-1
TGCGCCAGCAGCCAAGACGTGATAGCGGGAGTTCCCGGGGAGCTGTTTTTT
CASSQDVIAGVPGELFF